The clone carrying this TCR beta chain is a singleton in its sample. The V gene's germline CDR1 is SGDLS and CDR2 YYNGEE. The CDR3 covers 16 residues. The germline V and J ends were trimmed by 3 bases and 3 bases, with 18 bases remaining between them. The data belong to a study of blood T cell repertoires in COVID-19. Study as a whole: The United States, Italy and Spain were the sources of the acute and convalescent COVID-19 samples.

Participants reported their clinical history, and cohort assignment relied on those reports. Symptom resolution, clearance, or two negative PCRs marked donors in Cohort 3 as recovered. Authors' methods: The assay estimated nucleated cells by amplifying reference gene primers. Clones were sequenced by immunoSEQ multiplex PCR, and TCRdb holds only the in-frame ones, with some missing. V, J and clone size were drawn from that table, and D and trimming were deduced from the DNA. The table has about 380,000 clones, less than 90% seen once. This receptor was obtained from a woman in her thirties who had recovered from COVID-19. The rearrangement uses TRBV9 and TRBJ1-1, with D uncertain. The sample consisted of PBMCs or T cells enriched from blood (not recorded which). This CDR3 reads CASSARPVGGDTEAFF. DNA for the CDR3: TGTGCCAGCAGCGCCCGACCCGTCGGCGGGGACACTGAAGCTTTCTTT.